This section outlines one T cell receptor beta chain sequence together with its context. Antigen specificity is unknown. A much more abundant neighbour one base away suggests this may be a read error. The data originate from a study of regulatory T cells in long-lasting Graves disease. Construction of the TCR beta libraries employed iRepertoire HTBI primers in conjunction with Arm-PCR of CDR3 regions. TCRdb re-analysed the multiplex PCR reads in MiXCR, keeping a single row per CDR3 protein. The table has 700,000 or so distinct CDR3 sequences, about 30% seen once; the top ten hold around 42%. The sample's time point: persistent/refractory GD, antithyroid drugs over 5 years with positive TRAb. The TCR library was prepared using RNA isolated from PBMCs. One endocrinology department in Xi'an, China, was where patients came from. There are 15 residues in the CDR3. Germline values: CDR1 MNHNS, CDR2 SASEGT.

General study findings and limits: Compared with new cases, persistent Graves' patients showed reduced TCR diversity. Accuracy may have been reduced by the small sample size.

The receptor was isolated from a female donor with Graves disease. The V gene is TRBV6-1, the J gene TRBJ2-2; 12 nucleotides line up with TRBD2. The material sequenced was peripheral blood mononuclear cells (PBMCs), taken when the disease was refractory, from a patient treated with antithyroid drugs. The CDR3 region is CASTQRTSGAGELLF. The CDR3 DNA sequence: TGTGCCAGCACCCAGAGGACTAGCGGGGCCGGGGAGCTGCTTTTT.